This paragraph covers one T cell receptor beta chain sequence. Its antigen is still unknown. Reverse transcribing all isolated RNA meant expressed TCRB transcripts were sequenced. Each sample of naive, central memory or regulatory T cells had, on average, roughly 3.4 million reads. Data came from immunoSEQ multiplex PCR; TCRdb stores just in-frame clones and leaves some out. This sample has approximately 170,000 clones; 6.5% to 8.5% occur once, and the top ten carry 0.5%. The data belong to a study of beta chain features in type 1 diabetes. At the level of the study: Researchers looked at roughly 100,000,000 sorted cells across all samples. The study's findings and limits: Researchers report that Type 1 diabetes patients had moderately but significantly shorter TCRB CDR3s across all four CD4+ subsets.

The germline V gene encodes CDR1 MNHEY and CDR2 SMNVEV (reference sequence). This CDR3 has 15 amino acids. V shed 3 bases and J shed 5 bases, with 14 bases lying between them. Every donor provided one heparinised blood draw, which averaged approximately 120 mL. Each of the sorted populations had a purity greater than 95%. This sequence joins TRBV27 and TRBJ1-5; no reliable D call. Sequencing was performed on central memory CD4+ T cells from blood. The receptor's source is a man aged 18-30 years with type 1 diabetes. The DNA of the CDR3 is TGTGCCAGCAGTTTTTCTGCCGGTTTCGATCAGCCCCAGCATTTT. Translating it yields CASSFSAGFDQPQHF.